What follows are 7 T cell receptor beta chains derived from one specimen sequenced in a study of blood T cell repertoires in COVID-19. Clones were read by immunoSEQ multiplex PCR, and TCRdb kept only the in-frame ones, dropping some. The data show under 250,000 clones, 85% to 90% seen once. The specimen was PBMCs or T cells enriched from blood (not recorded which). The receptors shown here come from a woman younger than 35 in a cohort exposed to, infected with or recovered from COVID-19 (not recorded which).

This clone was found once. The J gene is TRBJ1-6, the V gene TRBV19; 9 nucleotides agree with TRBD1. Germline V gene lookup returns CDR1 LNHDA and CDR2 SQIVND (reference sequence). Unmatched junction bases numbered 7, after V lost 6 bases and J lost 7 bases. The CDR3 is made up of 15 amino acids. CDR3 nucleotides: TGTGCCAGTAGAGTCCCCGGGACAGGGAATTCACCCCTCCACTTT. This codes for CASRVPGTGNSPLHF.

As DNA, the CDR3 is TGTGCCTGGAGTGTACGGGGCCAGCGGGAGAGGAATGAGCAGTTCTTC. This sequence encodes CAWSVRGQRERNEQFF. The V and J genes are TRBV30 and TRBJ2-1; 8 bases fit TRBD2. V lost 0 bases and J lost 7; bases outside the gene matches: 11. The CDR3 contains 16 residues. Looked up from germline, CDR1 is GTSNPN and CDR2 is SVGIG (reference sequence).

In nucleotides, the CDR3 is TGTGCCAGTAGAGGGACAACAGAGGGCAATCAGCCCCAGCATTTT. Its translation: CASRGTTEGNQPQHF. The chain couples TRBV19 to TRBJ1-5; D is possibly TRBD1 (6 bases). CDR3 length: 15 residues. The germline V gene encodes CDR1 LNHDA and CDR2 SQIVND (reference sequence). Trimming cost V 6 bases and J 2 bases, with 14 bases left between them.

This chain links TRBV6-5 with TRBJ2-1; the D gene is possibly TRBD2 (6 bases). Germline V lookup: CDR1 MNHEY, CDR2 SVGAGI. The CDR3 spans 15 residues. V lost 2 bases and J lost 3, with 11 bases in between. In DNA, the CDR3 is TGTGCCAGCAGTTACGATAGCGGCATCTACAATGAGCAGTTCTTC. This codes for CASSYDSGIYNEQFF.

The CDR3 DNA is TGTGCCAGCAGCGTAGACAGGGCGGCCTACAATGAGCAGTTCTTC. Encoded protein: CASSVDRAAYNEQFF. The chain has TRBV9 and TRBJ2-1, with TRBD1 as a possible D gene (6 bases). Trimming left V 0 bases short and J 2 bases short, with 9 bases between. The germline gives CDR1 SGDLS, CDR2 YYNGEE. The CDR3 is 15 amino acids.

This chain joins TRBV5-1 and TRBJ1-6; 11 bases match TRBD1. This CDR3 spans 14 amino acids. Germline trimming cut 10 bases from V and 8 bases from J; bases unmatched to any gene: 8. The germline gives CDR1 SGHRS, CDR2 YFSETQ. The CDR3 spells CASSSGQGDSPLHF. The CDR3 DNA sequence: TGCGCCTCGAGTTCGGGACAGGGGGATTCACCCCTCCACTTT.

The chain joins TRBV9 to TRBJ2-3, with 10 bases identical to TRBD2. After removal of 0 bases from V and 6 bases from J, the junction contained 4 bases not matched to a gene. The CDR3 sequence is 15 residues long. Germline V gene lookup returns CDR1 SGDLS and CDR2 YYNGEE. For the CDR3, the DNA is TGTGCCAGCAGCGTAGGGACTAGCGGAGTCGATACGCAGTATTTT. It translates to CASSVGTSGVDTQYF.